This record covers a single T cell receptor (beta chain). The data originate from a study of CD8+CD57+ T cells in acquired aplastic anemia. Whoever was chosen for sequencing had shown CD8+CD57+ cell expansion by flow cytometry. The V and J ends lost 4 bases and 3 bases respectively, with 20 bases between them. Germline values: CDR1 SGHRS, CDR2 YFSETQ. There are 16 residues in the CDR3. The use of genomic DNA as template underpinned the TCR beta VDJ and CDR3 profiling. TCRdb re-called the reads through MiXCR, storing one row per CDR3 protein. The sample contains approximately 250,000 distinct CDR3 sequences, less than 85% of which appear only once.

The sequenced material came from sorted CD4+, CD8+, or CD8+CD57+ T cells (not recorded which) from PBMCs. The chain employs TRBV5-1 and TRBJ2-7, with D tentatively TRBD1 (5 bases). The origin of this receptor is a human donor with aplastic anemia. The CDR3 protein is CASSTGKQIPDYEQYF. DNA of the CDR3: TGCGCCAGCAGCACAGGAAAACAGATACCCGACTACGAGCAGTACTTC.